The rows below give T cell receptor beta chains drawn from one sample of a study of blood T cell repertoires in COVID-19. Libraries were prepared by immunoSEQ multiplex PCR; TCRdb keeps only in-frame clonotypes and omits some of them. Seen here are 200,000 to 250,000 clones, approximately 86% observed once, and the top ten hold around 9.6%. The sequenced material came from peripheral blood. The receptor set was obtained from a woman between 50 and 59 years old with COVID-19, enrolled during active disease. The CDR3 runs from the conserved cysteine through the conserved F or W. The D gene is left open where the match is weak. Expanded clones are given a class, and other clones once, few, many or no size at all.

d_gene	abundance	v_gene	j_gene	len	CDR3aa	CDR3nt
TRBD1	NA	TRBV28	TRBJ1-1	12	CASSLRQGKAFF	TGTGCCAGCAGTTTACGACAGGGGAAAGCTTTCTTT
TRBD1	few	TRBV19	TRBJ1-2	14	CASSPFTGGYGYTF	TGTGCCAGTAGTCCCTTTACAGGGGGCTATGGCTACACCTTC
TRBD2	NA	TRBV10-3	TRBJ2-7	14	CAISGSGNPYEQYF	TGTGCCATCAGTGGAAGCGGGAACCCCTACGAGCAGTACTTC
TRBD2	NA	TRBV24-1	TRBJ2-1	15	CATSPWGGPNNEQFF	TGTGCCACCAGTCCCTGGGGGGGACCCAACAATGAGCAGTTCTTC
TRBD1	NA	TRBV11-3	TRBJ2-1	14	CASSSTRQGGEQFF	TGTGCCAGCAGCTCCACTAGACAGGGCGGGGAGCAGTTCTTC
TRBD1	NA	TRBV28	TRBJ1-1	15	CAMRQGGPGHTEAFF	TGTGCCATGCGACAGGGGGGCCCGGGCCACACTGAAGCTTTCTTT
TRBD1	NA	TRBV5-4	TRBJ1-6	11	CASSQGGITHF	TGTGCCAGCAGCCAGGGGGGTATCACCCACTTT
NA	NA	TRBV6-1	TRBJ2-4	20	CASSEASRGAILSAKNIQYF	TGTGCCAGCAGTGAAGCGAGTAGGGGCGCGATTCTGTCGGCCAAAAACATTCAGTACTTC
TRBD1	NA	TRBV28	TRBJ2-7	14	CASNPDRGPYEQYF	TGTGCCAGCAACCCGGACAGGGGGCCCTACGAGCAGTACTTC
NA	NA	TRBV7-8	TRBJ2-1	15	CASSRILAAYNEQFF	TGTGCCAGCAGCCGAATACTAGCAGCCTACAATGAGCAGTTCTTC
TRBD2	few	TRBV30	TRBJ2-7	15	CAAKKPSGGAGEQYF	TGTGCCGCCAAGAAACCTAGCGGGGGGGCGGGGGAGCAGTACTTC
NA	NA	TRBV29-1	TRBJ2-7	11	CSVVQGYEQYF	TGCAGCGTTGTCCAGGGCTACGAGCAGTACTTC
NA	NA	TRBV4-2	TRBJ1-2	14	CASSQDRQGGGYTF	TGTGCCAGCAGCCAAGATCGGCAAGGCGGCGGCTACACCTTC
NA	NA	TRBV30	TRBJ1-3	14	CAWSAGISGNTIYF	TGTGCCTGGAGTGCAGGGATTTCTGGAAACACCATATATTTT
TRBD2	NA	TRBV5-1	TRBJ2-1	16	CASSRTSGGAGNEQFF	TGCGCCAGCAGCCGGACTAGCGGGGGGGCCGGCAATGAGCAGTTCTTC
TRBD2	many	TRBV7-7	TRBJ2-7	14	CASSAGLGSHEQYF	TGTGCCAGCAGCGCGGGACTAGGTAGCCACGAGCAGTACTTC
NA	NA	TRBV9	TRBJ1-1	13	CASSAGLNTEAFF	TGTGCCAGCAGCGCCGGACTTAACACTGAAGCTTTCTTT
NA	NA	TRBV7-6	TRBJ1-2	15	CASRRAMTGSGGYTF	TGTGCCAGCAGGCGTGCTATGACAGGTTCGGGTGGCTACACCTTC
NA	once	TRBV24-1	TRBJ2-3	14	CATSLGGGTDTQYF	TGTGCCACCAGTTTGGGCGGGGGCACAGATACGCAGTATTTT
NA	once	TRBV21-1	TRBJ1-5	16	CASSKARSLGNQPQHF	TGTGCCAGCAGCAAAGCGAGATCCTTGGGCAATCAGCCCCAGCATTTT
NA	NA	TRBV11-3	TRBJ2-1	13	CASSSGFPNEQFF	TGTGCCAGCAGCTCAGGGTTCCCCAATGAGCAGTTCTTC
NA	NA	TRBV12-3/TRBV12-4	TRBJ1-2	13	CASSLLSGGGYTF	TGTGCCAGCAGCCTTCTTTCAGGTGGGGGCTACACCTTC
TRBD1	NA	TRBV5-6	TRBJ1-2	16	CASSGPTGQGRYGYTF	TGTGCCAGCAGCGGTCCCACGGGACAGGGGAGGTATGGCTACACCTTC
NA	NA	TRBV6-4	TRBJ2-1	13	CASSSVSGGEQFF	TGTGCCAGCAGTTCGGTCTCCGGGGGTGAGCAGTTCTTC
TRBD1	NA	TRBV7-2	TRBJ1-4	16	CASSLIVGTGVVKLFF	TGTGCCAGCAGCTTAATTGTCGGGACAGGGGTTGTAAAACTGTTTTTT
TRBD2	NA	TRBV5-6	TRBJ2-1	15	CASSPPGLEGNEQFF	TGTGCCAGCAGCCCGCCGGGACTAGAAGGTAATGAGCAGTTCTTC
TRBD1	few	TRBV19	TRBJ1-5	15	CASSILDRVNQPQHF	TGTGCCAGTAGTATCTTGGACAGGGTGAATCAGCCCCAGCATTTT
NA	NA	TRBV5-6	TRBJ1-4	17	CASSLGTSRVPREKLFF	TGTGCCAGCAGCTTAGGTACCTCTCGGGTGCCTCGCGAAAAACTGTTTTTT
TRBD1	few	TRBV5-1	TRBJ1-1	14	CASSTGTVNTEAFF	TGCGCCAGCAGCACCGGGACAGTGAACACTGAAGCTTTCTTT
NA	NA	TRBV28	TRBJ2-3	15	CASSNPGKGTDTQYF	TGTGCCAGCAGTAATCCAGGTAAAGGCACAGATACGCAGTATTTT
NA	NA	TRBV7-8	TRBJ2-5	14	CASSRERVRETQYF	TGTGCCAGCAGCCGAGAGAGGGTTAGGGAGACCCAGTACTTC
TRBD2	once	TRBV6-6	TRBJ2-1	19	CASSYRGLAGEWGYNEQFF	TGTGCCAGCAGCTACCGGGGACTAGCGGGGGAGTGGGGATACAATGAGCAGTTCTTC
NA	NA	TRBV15	TRBJ2-2	15	CATSRDHPGTGELFF	TGTGCCACCAGCAGAGATCATCCGGGGACCGGGGAGCTGTTTTTT
NA	NA	TRBV28	TRBJ2-7	12	CASSLLRGEQYF	TGTGCCAGCAGTTTATTACGGGGGGAGCAGTACTTC
NA	NA	TRBV5-1	TRBJ2-7	16	CASSLVGSGFSYEQYF	TGCGCCAGCAGCTTGGTAGGAAGCGGCTTCTCCTACGAGCAGTACTTC
TRBD2	NA	TRBV5-1	TRBJ2-3	15	CASSVSSGSTDTQYF	TGCGCCAGCAGCGTGTCTAGCGGTAGCACAGATACGCAGTATTTT
NA	once	TRBV29-1	TRBJ1-1	13	CSVMGTLNTEAFF	TGCAGCGTTATGGGGACACTGAACACTGAAGCTTTCTTT
TRBD1	NA	TRBV7-2	TRBJ2-5	17	CASSLLSGTGGFETQYF	TGTGCCAGCAGCTTATTGTCCGGGACAGGGGGCTTCGAGACCCAGTACTTC
NA	NA	TRBV28	TRBJ1-6	14	CASSFRGNNSPLHF	TGTGCCAGCAGTTTCAGGGGAAATAATTCACCCCTCCACTTT
NA	NA	TRBV11-3	TRBJ2-3	13	CASSLDLRGTQYF	TGTGCCAGCAGCTTAGACCTCAGAGGTACGCAGTATTTT
NA	NA	TRBV6-1	TRBJ1-5	13	CASSESGGQPQHF	TGTGCCAGCAGTGAATCAGGCGGGCAGCCCCAGCATTTT